The 5 T cell receptor beta chains below were found in one sample sequenced in a study of blood T cell repertoires in COVID-19. The table came from immunoSEQ multiplex PCR; TCRdb's copy has only in-frame clones and leaves some out. The table records 130,000 or so clones, approximately 92% of them present only once. Sequences were obtained from peripheral blood. The receptors here all came from a man aged 70 or older with active or convalescent COVID-19.

J is TRBJ1-2 and V is TRBV6-5; D call uncertain. Trimming pared 4 bases from V and 8 bases from J, leaving 11 bases between. The CDR3 has 12 residues. Germline CDR1 reads MNHEY; CDR2 reads SVGAGI. The CDR3 sequence: CASSLDSGGYTF. Here the CDR3 DNA reads TGTGCCAGCAGTTTGGACTCAGGAGGCTACACCTTC.

This clone was detected only once. V gene TRBV6-2 or TRBV6-3 combines with J gene TRBJ1-1; D unclear. Germline V gene sequence: CDR1 MNHEY, CDR2 SVGEGT. The CDR3 spans 15 residues. V shed 5 bases and J shed 1 base, with 14 bases lying between them. The CDR3 DNA reads as TGTGCCAGCAGTCAATATAAAACTGCGAACACTGAAGCTTTCTTT. It translates to CASSQYKTANTEAFF.

The chain links TRBV5-4 to TRBJ1-4, with a possible D match to TRBD1 (6 bases). V shed 0 bases and J shed 8 bases, with 11 bases lying between them. Germline V gene sequence: CDR1 SGHNT, CDR2 YYREEE (reference sequence). CDR3 length equals 14 residues. CDR3 loop: CASSLDRASEKLFF. The CDR3 region has the DNA TGTGCCAGCAGCTTGGACAGGGCATCCGAAAAACTGTTTTTT.

The V call is TRBV28, the J call TRBJ2-5, with D possibly being TRBD1 (5 bases). Germline V CDR1 and CDR2: MDHEN, SYDVKM. The CDR3 consists of 13 residues. V lost 5 bases and J 1 base, leaving 8 bases between the germline ends. The CDR3 spells CASSIDSQETQYF. CDR3 DNA: TGTGCCAGCAGTATAGACAGCCAAGAGACCCAGTACTTC.

The rearrangement links TRBV19 to TRBJ2-2; 11 bases match TRBD2. After removal of 8 bases from V and 5 bases from J, the junction contained 4 bases not matched to a gene. CDR3 length equals 14 residues. Germline assignment: CDR1 LNHDA and CDR2 SQIVND (reference sequence). CDR3 coding DNA: TGTGCCAGTCGGACTAGCGGGTCGACCGGGGAGCTGTTTTTT. The encoded protein is CASRTSGSTGELFF.